These 29 T cell receptor beta chains were sequenced from one sample in a study of beta chain features in type 1 diabetes. As every portion of the isolated RNA was reverse transcribed, the sequencing read expressed TCRB transcripts. Assay: immunoSEQ multiplex PCR; the TCRdb copy retains only in-frame clones and omits some. The repertoire holds about 320,000 clones, around 15% seen once, with over 5.5% in the top ten. The sequenced material came from central memory CD4+ T cells from blood. All receptors derive from a man aged 25-45 years in good health.

The chain links TRBV20-1 to TRBJ2-1, with no clear D. V dropped 3 bases and J dropped 10 bases, with 10 bases sitting between them. Germline CDR1 and CDR2: DFQATT and SNEGSKA (reference sequence). This CDR3 spans 11 amino acids. CDR3 nucleotides: TGCAGTGCTAGTTCCGTCGGGGAGCAGTTCTTC. Translated: CSASSVGEQFF.

This rearrangement joins TRBV11-3 to TRBJ2-1; no definite D call. The V gene lost 8 bases and the J gene lost 3 bases, with 5 bases spanning the gap. CDR1 is SGHNT, CDR2 YENEEA, per germline. This CDR3 spans 11 amino acids. CDR3 loop: CASGGYNEQFF. As DNA, the CDR3 is TGTGCCAGCGGCGGCTACAATGAGCAGTTCTTC. Based on the CDR3 plus reference TRBV11-3 and TRBJ2-1, the full variable domain is EAGVVQSPRYKIIEKKQPVAFWCNPISGHNTLYWYLQNLGQGPELLIRYENEEAVDDSQLPKDRFSAERLKGVDSTLKIQPAELGDSAVYLCASGGYNEQFFGPGTRLTVL.

This clone was counted between two and nine times. The chain employs TRBV5-4 and TRBJ2-1; TRBD2 matches 9 bases. The CDR3 sequence is 16 residues long. Unmatched junction bases numbered 12, after V lost 3 bases and J lost 8 bases. Germline-derived CDR1 and CDR2 are SGHNT and YYREEE (reference sequence). The CDR3 bases are TGTGCCAGCAGCTCCACCGCGGGGGGGCCACGCTATGAGCAGTTCTTC. Protein product: CASSSTAGGPRYEQFF.

CDR3 DNA sequence: TGTGCCAGCAGCGTGAGAGCGGGCAACTACGAGCAGTACTTC. Residues: CASSVRAGNYEQYF. V and J are TRBV9 and TRBJ2-7; weak D call: TRBD2 (6 bases). CDR1 SGDLS and CDR2 YYNGEE come from the germline V gene. The CDR3 runs 14 residues. Trimming shortened V by 2 bases and J by 3 bases, and 12 bases separated the two germline ends.

V is TRBV19 and J is TRBJ2-7; D unclear. V lost 5 bases to trimming and J lost 3 bases, with 11 bases between them. CDR1 is LNHDA, CDR2 SQIVND, per germline (reference sequence). There are 13 residues in the CDR3. CDR3: CASSFGPSYEQYF. The CDR3 nucleotides are TGTGCCAGTAGTTTCGGGCCAAGCTACGAGCAGTACTTC.

The chain couples TRBV4-2 to TRBJ2-7; 8 nucleotides align to TRBD2. This CDR3 has 19 amino acids. CDR1 is LGHNA and CDR2 is YNFKEQ in the germline V gene. With 0 bases clipped from V and 0 bases from J, the junction kept 13 bases outside the gene matches. DNA of the CDR3: TGTGCCAGCAGCCAAGACGTAGCGGGATTCGGGTTGAGCTCCTACGAGCAGTACGTC. Translated: CASSQDVAGFGLSSYEQYV.

There are a few counts of this clone. This chain joins TRBV6-5 and TRBJ1-2, with D maybe TRBD1 (5 bases). The CDR3 is 14 amino acids. Germline V gene data show CDR1 as MNHEY and CDR2 as SVGAGI. Trimming removed 6 bases from V and 8 bases from J, with 19 bases in between. As DNA, the CDR3 is TGTGCCAGCAGAGACCAGGACAATTCGCGGGGCTACACCTTC. This gives the protein CASRDQDNSRGYTF.

V and J are TRBV4-3 and TRBJ2-2; 10 positions match TRBD2. J lost 1 base, V lost 4 bases, and 6 bases had no gene match. Germline CDR1 reads LGHNA; CDR2 reads YSLEER. The CDR3 has 17 residues. The CDR3 spells CASSLAIAGGNTGELFF. The DNA for the CDR3 is TGCGCCAGCAGCCTAGCGATAGCGGGGGGGAACACCGGGGAGCTGTTTTTT.

This chain connects TRBV6-1 to TRBJ2-7, with 8 bases lining up with TRBD1. V trimming: 4 bases; J trimming: 2 bases; junction bases outside the gene matches: 4. Germline lookup yields CDR1 MNHNS and CDR2 SASEGT. The CDR3 has 14 residues. CDR3: CASSAQQGAYEQYF. Here the CDR3 DNA reads TGTGCCAGCAGTGCTCAACAGGGGGCCTACGAGCAGTACTTC.

Only a few counts were recorded for this clone. The chain employs TRBV19 and TRBJ1-2; possibly TRBD1 for D (5 bases). CDR3 size: 14 residues. Trimming cost V 3 bases and J 5 bases, with 13 bases left between them. Germline assignment: CDR1 LNHDA and CDR2 SQIVND (reference sequence). The CDR3, as DNA: TGTGCCAGTAGTATGAATACCCGGGGGTATGGCTACACCTTC. Protein: CASSMNTRGYGYTF. The full variable domain, in which reference TRBV19 and TRBJ1-2 provide the parts outside the CDR3, is DGGITQSPKYLFRKEGQNVTLSCEQNLNHDAMYWYRQDPGQGLRLIYYSQIVNDFQKGDIAEGYSVSREKKESFPLTVTSAQKNPTAFYLCASSMNTRGYGYTFGSGTRLTVV.

This chain joins TRBV9 and TRBJ1-6, with D possibly being TRBD1 (5 bases). CDR1 and CDR2 from the germline V gene are SGDLS and YYNGEE. Trimming stripped 3 bases from V and 5 bases from J, with 12 bases between. The CDR3 is 15 amino acids. This chain's CDR3 is CASSGRGSDNSPLHF. The CDR3 nucleotides read TGTGCCAGCAGCGGAAGGGGTTCTGATAATTCACCCCTCCACTTT. The variable domain in full, completed from reference TRBV9 and TRBJ1-6, reads DSGVTQTPKHLITATGQRVTLRCSPRSGDLSVYWYQQSLDQGLQFLIQYYNGEERAKGNILERFSAQQFPDLHSELNLSSLELGDSALYFCASSGRGSDNSPLHFGNGTRLTVT.

The CDR3 region has the DNA TGCGCCAGCAGCACGGGACAGGGGGATGGCTACACCTTC. Translation gives CASSTGQGDGYTF. The V call is TRBV5-1, the J call TRBJ1-2; 11 bases agree with TRBD1. The CDR3 is 13 residues long. V lost 4 bases, J lost 6 bases, and 2 bases stayed unmatched. The germline gives CDR1 SGHRS, CDR2 YFSETQ.

The gene calls are TRBV7-6 and TRBJ2-1; D possibly uses TRBD1 or TRBD2 (5 bases each). This CDR3 is 17 amino acids long. V was clipped by 5 bases and J by 3 bases, with 20 bases between them. The germline gives CDR1 SGHVS, CDR2 FNYEAQ. The CDR3 coding sequence is TGTGCCAGCAGCCCTAATGGGGGTAGAGGTCTCTACAATGAGCAGTTCTTC. It translates to CASSPNGGRGLYNEQFF.

Here the CDR3 reads CASSLDGFGQPQHF. In DNA, the CDR3 is TGCGCCAGCAGCTTGGATGGGTTTGGTCAGCCCCAGCATTTT. V and J are TRBV5-1 and TRBJ1-5, with unresolved D. In germline, CDR1 is SGHRS, CDR2 YFSETQ. Between the trimmed V and J ends, which lost 0 bases and 6 bases, there was a span of 10 bases. The CDR3 loop spans 14 amino acids.

The V call is TRBV5-4, the J call TRBJ2-3; maybe TRBD1 (6 bases). The CDR3 has 17 amino acids. Germline V CDR1 and CDR2: SGHNT, YYREEE (reference sequence). Trimming pared 4 bases from V and 6 bases from J, leaving 24 bases between. The CDR3 sequence: CASSRDLGRGVPDTQYF. The CDR3 DNA sequence: TGTGCCAGCAGCCGCGATTTAGGCAGGGGAGTCCCGGATACGCAGTATTTT.

This clone was counted many times. The V gene is TRBV28, the J gene TRBJ2-1; TRBD2 aligns across 8 bases. Germline V gene data show CDR1 as MDHEN and CDR2 as SYDVKM. The CDR3 consists of 17 residues. The V and J ends lost 2 bases and 5 bases, in that order; junction bases with no gene match: 11. CDR3 coding DNA: TGTGCCAGCAGTTTACGTACAATCCGGACTAGCAACAATGAGCAGTTCTTC. Its translation: CASSLRTIRTSNNEQFF.

The CDR3 here is CASSWDRGETQYF. CDR3 DNA: TGTGCCAGCAGCTGGGACAGGGGGGAGACCCAGTACTTC. The chain couples TRBV6-6 to TRBJ2-5; 11 bases are shared with TRBD1. The CDR3 has 13 residues. Germline CDR1 MNHNY, CDR2 SVGAGI (reference sequence). Trimming at V came to 6 bases and at J to 5 bases, leaving 2 bases not matched to a gene.

This clone came up many times. This chain uses TRBV6-1 with TRBJ2-1; D is unclear. The V end was cut by 2 bases, the J end by 5 bases, with 10 bases between. Germline lookup yields CDR1 MNHNS and CDR2 SASEGT. The CDR3 sequence is 14 residues long. The CDR3 loop reads CASSERHGDNEQFF. The CDR3 DNA reads as TGTGCCAGCAGTGAAAGGCACGGAGACAATGAGCAGTTCTTC.

This CDR3 is CATSRAGQGSSYGYTF. The CDR3 coding sequence is TGTGCCACCAGCAGGGCCGGACAGGGAAGTTCCTATGGCTACACCTTC. This chain connects TRBV15 to TRBJ1-2, with 8 bases matching TRBD1. This CDR3 has 16 amino acids. V was clipped by 3 bases and J by 4 bases; unmatched bases: 10. Per germline, CDR1 LNHNV and CDR2 YYDKDF (reference sequence).

This clone has more than one count but fewer than ten. The chain carries TRBV4-3 and TRBJ2-2; either TRBD1 or TRBD2 may supply D (6 bases each). V was cut by 4 bases and J by 6 bases, with 12 bases left in between. The germline V gene encodes CDR1 LGHNA and CDR2 YSLEER. This CDR3 contains 14 residues. CDR3 sequence reads: CASSPQGGPGELFF. The CDR3 nucleotides read TGCGCCAGCAGCCCCCAAGGGGGGCCCGGGGAGCTGTTTTTT.

This sequence joins TRBV6-1 and TRBJ1-2; 8 positions agree with TRBD1. Per germline, CDR1 MNHNS and CDR2 SASEGT. J gave up 1 base and V 10 bases, and 8 bases lay outside the gene matches. CDR3 length: 14 residues. In DNA form, the CDR3 reads TGTGCCATCAGGCCGACAGGGGTTAACTATGGCTACACCTTC. Protein product: CAIRPTGVNYGYTF.

This clone came up many times. The genes are TRBV7-3 and TRBJ2-1; 14 nucleotides line up with TRBD2. Germline V gene data show CDR1 as SGHTA and CDR2 as FQGTGA. The trim removed 4 bases at V and 2 bases at J, leaving 4 bases unmatched. CDR3 size: 17 residues. The CDR3 region has the DNA TGTGCCAGCAGCTCCGGGACTAGCGGGAGACCCTACAATGAGCAGTTCTTC. Its translation is CASSSGTSGRPYNEQFF.

V gene TRBV20-1 combines with J gene TRBJ2-7; D gene unclear. The CDR3 loop spans 11 amino acids. Germline V gene sequence: CDR1 DFQATT, CDR2 SNEGSKA (reference sequence). V dropped 3 bases and J dropped 3 bases, with 6 bases sitting between them. The CDR3 loop reads CSASQDYEQYF. The CDR3, as DNA: TGCAGTGCTAGCCAAGACTACGAGCAGTACTTC.

This clone was observed a few times. The chain combines TRBV19 with TRBJ1-5, with 7 bases that match TRBD1. There are 15 residues in the CDR3. Per the germline V gene, CDR1 is LNHDA and CDR2 is SQIVND (reference sequence). Trimming cost V 10 bases and J 0 bases; bases outside gene matches: 9. For the CDR3, the DNA is TGTGCCACCTTACGGGACAGCTCTAGCAATCAGCCCCAGCATTTT. Translated: CATLRDSSSNQPQHF.

This clone was seen more than once but under ten times. V and J are TRBV5-6 and TRBJ2-1, with TRBD2 matching over 13 bases. The ends lost 4 bases at V and 5 bases at J; junction bases unmatched: 3. This CDR3 has 15 residues. Germline V gene sequence: CDR1 SGHDT, CDR2 YYEEEE. In DNA form, the CDR3 reads TGTGCCAGCAGCCCAGGACTAGCGGGGGACAATGAGCAGTTCTTC. Translation: CASSPGLAGDNEQFF.

This clone was recorded a few times. The V call is TRBV6-1, the J call TRBJ2-1; a weak D match, TRBD1 (5 bases). V was cut by 11 bases and J by 5 bases, with 16 bases left in between. This CDR3 is built from 13 residues. Per the germline V gene, CDR1 is MNHNS and CDR2 is SASEGT. CDR3 sequence: CAGAWPNDNEQFF. As DNA, the CDR3 is TGTGCCGGGGCCTGGCCGAACGACAATGAGCAGTTCTTC.

The chain joins TRBV30 to TRBJ2-1; the match to TRBD2 covers 10 bases. The germline V gene has CDR1 GTSNPN and CDR2 SVGIG (reference sequence). Trimming at V came to 2 bases and at J to 5 bases, leaving 12 bases not matched to a gene. The CDR3 has 17 amino acids. The CDR3 region has the DNA TGTGCCTGGAGTCCCTATGCGCTAGCGGGAGTCCACAATGAGCAGTTCTTC. It codes for CAWSPYALAGVHNEQFF. Full variable domain (missing parts from reference TRBV30 and TRBJ2-1): SQTIHQWPATLVQPVGSPLSLECTVEGTSNPNLYWYRQAAGRGLQLLFYSVGIGQISSEVPQNLSASRPQDRQFILSSKKLLLSDSGFYLCAWSPYALAGVHNEQFFGPGTRLTVL.

The chain links TRBV5-1 to TRBJ2-7; D perhaps matches TRBD1 (6 bases). Trimming left V 0 bases short and J 0 bases short, with 16 bases between. The germline CDR1 and CDR2 sequences are SGHRS and YFSETQ. The CDR3 extends over 17 amino acids. CDR3 nucleotides: TGCGCCAGCAGCTTGGGATTCGGCGGACAGTCCTCCTACGAGCAGTACTTC. The encoded protein is CASSLGFGGQSSYEQYF.

The genes are TRBV9 and TRBJ2-5; TRBD2 is a possible D gene (5 bases). Germline V lookup: CDR1 SGDLS, CDR2 YYNGEE. The CDR3 is made up of 14 amino acids. V was cut by 0 bases and J by 1 base, with 7 bases left in between. CDR3 protein: CASSVGTLQETQYF. In nucleotides, the CDR3 is TGTGCCAGCAGCGTAGGGACTCTCCAAGAGACCCAGTACTTC. Full variable domain (missing parts from reference TRBV9 and TRBJ2-5): DSGVTQTPKHLITATGQRVTLRCSPRSGDLSVYWYQQSLDQGLQFLIQYYNGEERAKGNILERFSAQQFPDLHSELNLSSLELGDSALYFCASSVGTLQETQYFGPGTRLLVL.